The 20 T cell receptor beta chains presented below share a single source sample, sequenced in a study of graft-versus-host responses after intestinal transplantation. Their antigens are not known. Measured with immunoSEQ multiplex PCR; TCRdb has only the in-frame clones, and not every one. The sample comprises about 96,000 clones, roughly nine tenths of which are singletons, and around 0.17% rests with the top ten. Here the sequenced sample was unstimulated CD4+ T cells sorted from spleen or lymph node cells, taken before intestinal transplant. The source of these receptors is a human donor who received an intestinal transplant.

The CDR3 DNA follows: TGTGCCAGCAACAGGGACCCAGGCATTCAGTACTTC. It encodes CASNRDPGIQYF. The chain joins TRBV2 to TRBJ2-4; D is perhaps TRBD1 (6 bases). The V end lost 7 bases, the J end lost 9 bases, and 13 bases lay between the germline ends. The CDR3 spans 12 residues. Per germline, CDR1 SNHLY and CDR2 FYNNEI. The variable domain in full, completed from reference TRBV2 and TRBJ2-4, reads EPEVTQTPSHQVTQMGQEVILRCVPISNHLYFYWYRQILGQKVEFLVSFYNNEISEKSEIFDDQFSVERPDGSNFTLKIRSTKLEDSAMYFCASNRDPGIQYFGAGTRLSVL.

The CDR3: CASSRSGTGDSPLHF. CDR3 nucleotides: TGTGCCAGCAGTCGATCCGGGACAGGGGATTCACCCCTCCACTTT. The chain joins TRBV6-5 to TRBJ1-6, with 10 bases matching TRBD1. Germline assignment: CDR1 MNHEY and CDR2 SVGAGI. V shed 5 bases, J shed 8 bases, and the junction held 6 bases outside the gene matches. The CDR3 runs 15 residues.

This chain uses TRBV2 with TRBJ1-2, with no clear D. The CDR3 is made up of 13 amino acids. CDR1 is SNHLY and CDR2 is FYNNEI in the germline V gene. Trimming removed 11 bases from V and 7 bases from J, with 20 bases in between. CDR3 bases: TGTGCCGCCGAAGTAGACGGAGTCCGTGGCTACACCTTC. This sequence encodes CAAEVDGVRGYTF.

The chain uses TRBV6-5 and TRBJ1-2; possible D gene TRBD1, 6 bases. V lost 3 bases to trimming and J lost 3 bases, with 14 bases between them. Germline CDR1 is MNHEY and CDR2 is SVGAGI. This CDR3 region has 15 residues. DNA of the CDR3: TGTGCCAGCAGTTATACACAGGGCACTCACTATGGCTACACCTTC. Its translation: CASSYTQGTHYGYTF.

The gene calls are TRBV5-1 and TRBJ2-3; 8 bases align to TRBD2. The V segment lost 5 bases and the J segment 5 bases; nucleotides outside the gene matches: 16. This CDR3 region has 17 residues. Germline V gene sequence: CDR1 SGHRS, CDR2 YFSETQ. The CDR3 nucleotides are TGCGCCAGCAGTCATGACGGGACTAGGGGGGCAGGAGATACGCAGTATTTT. As protein: CASSHDGTRGAGDTQYF.

The chain recombines TRBV7-2 with TRBJ2-5; 14 nucleotides align to TRBD2. Per germline, CDR1 SGHTA and CDR2 FQGNSA. The CDR3 length is 16 residues. The V segment lost 2 bases and the J segment 11 bases; nucleotides outside the gene matches: 10. The CDR3 coding sequence is TGTGCCAGCAGCTTATGGTACGGGACTAGCGGGAGCCAGCAGTACTTC. As protein: CASSLWYGTSGSQQYF.

This clone is a singleton in its sample. This rearrangement joins TRBV23-1 to TRBJ2-2; the match to TRBD2 covers 7 bases. TRBV23-1 qualifies as an ORF whose function is uncertain. The CDR3 consists of 18 residues. With V trimmed by 0 bases and J by 0 bases, 7 bases remained unmatched. CDR3 amino acids: CASSQSVKGGANTGELFF. Here the CDR3 DNA reads TGCGCCAGCAGTCAATCTGTAAAGGGAGGGGCGAACACCGGGGAGCTGTTTTTT.

CDR3 region: CASSLGLDIWVGGEQFF. The CDR3 nucleotides are TGCGCCAGCAGCTTAGGACTGGACATCTGGGTCGGGGGTGAGCAGTTCTTC. This chain links TRBV5-1 with TRBJ2-1, with D perhaps TRBD2 (6 bases). CDR1 and CDR2 from the germline V gene are SGHRS and YFSETQ. V lost 2 bases to trimming and J lost 9 bases, with 24 bases between them. CDR3 length: 17 amino acids.

The rearrangement uses TRBV6-5 and TRBJ2-1; 13 bases map to TRBD2. With 5 bases clipped from V and 15 bases from J, the junction kept 7 bases outside the gene matches. Germline V lookup: CDR1 MNHEY, CDR2 SVGAGI. The CDR3 totals 13 residues. CDR3 sequence: CASSTRTSGSVFF. For the CDR3, the DNA is TGTGCCAGCAGTACAAGGACTAGCGGGAGTGTGTTCTTC.

DNA of the CDR3: TGTGCCAGCAGTAACTTCTACCCCAACGATGAGCAGTTCTTC. It encodes CASSNFYPNDEQFF. The chain links TRBV6-6 to TRBJ2-1; D gene unclear. This CDR3 contains 14 residues. Trimming cost V 5 bases and J 8 bases, with 16 bases left between them. The germline CDR1 and CDR2 sequences are MNHNY and SVGAGI (reference sequence).

V is TRBV19 and J is TRBJ2-5; 12 bases line up with TRBD2. Looked up from germline, CDR1 is LNHDA and CDR2 is SQIVND (reference sequence). V was pared by 6 bases and J by 0 bases, with 11 bases of the junction left unmatched. This CDR3 is built from 18 residues. The CDR3 loop reads CASSTRKTSGGYQETQYF. The CDR3 nucleotides are TGTGCCAGTAGCACGCGTAAGACTAGCGGGGGATACCAAGAGACCCAGTACTTC.

In its sample, this clone was seen once. CDR3 protein: CASRRDRGYEQYF. CDR3 nucleotides: TGTGCCAGCAGACGGGACAGGGGCTACGAGCAGTACTTC. The V call is TRBV6-1, the J call TRBJ2-7; TRBD1 aligns across 10 bases. Losses at the gene ends were 6 bases for V and 3 bases for J; bases not matched to a gene: 2. The germline V gene has CDR1 MNHNS and CDR2 SASEGT. The CDR3 extends over 13 amino acids.

This sequence joins TRBV28 and TRBJ1-1; 7 bases line up with TRBD1. Germline CDR1 and CDR2: MDHEN and SYDVKM. V shed 5 bases, J shed 9 bases, and the junction held 9 bases outside the gene matches. The CDR3 contains 13 residues. CDR3 bases: TGTGCCAGCAGTGTTGACAGGGCCGCGAAAGCTTTCTTT. This codes for CASSVDRAAKAFF.

This clone was found once. The V call is TRBV15, the J call TRBJ2-1, with 7 bases lining up with TRBD1. V gave up 5 bases and J gave up 0 bases; unmatched junction bases: 4. This CDR3 contains 15 residues. The germline V gene has CDR1 LNHNV and CDR2 YYDKDF (reference sequence). The CDR3, as DNA: TGTGCCACCAGCCGCCACAGGGGCTCCTACAATGAGCAGTTCTTC. Translation: CATSRHRGSYNEQFF.

This clone was seen more than once but under ten times. The chain carries TRBV6-1 and TRBJ2-7; 7 positions agree with TRBD1. The CDR3 covers 16 residues. Trimming at V came to 2 bases and at J to 3 bases, leaving 10 bases not matched to a gene. Germline V lookup: CDR1 MNHNS, CDR2 SASEGT. CDR3 nucleotides: TGTGCCAGCAGTGAATTTCCGACAGGGTCGGGCTACGAGCAGTACTTC. It is translated as CASSEFPTGSGYEQYF.

The CDR3 nucleotides are TGCGCCAGCAGTCAACAGAATTCCGAGCAGTACTTC. This gives the protein CASSQQNSEQYF. The chain employs TRBV10-1 and TRBJ2-7; D not resolved. CDR1 is WNHNN and CDR2 is SYGVQD in the germline V gene (reference sequence). Trimming shortened V by 5 bases and J by 6 bases, and 11 bases separated the two germline ends. This CDR3 has 12 amino acids.

The rearrangement joins TRBV4-2 to TRBJ2-1; 7 bases fit TRBD2. The CDR3 runs 14 residues. The germline gives CDR1 LGHNA, CDR2 YNFKEQ. The ends lost 4 bases at V and 9 bases at J; junction bases unmatched: 9. CDR3 in amino acids: CASSPPGGFTEQFF. The CDR3 DNA follows: TGTGCCAGCAGCCCACCCGGGGGGTTTACTGAGCAGTTCTTC.

The V gene is TRBV5-1, the J gene TRBJ2-1, with D uncertain. The CDR3 runs 14 residues. V was cut by 4 bases and J by 0 bases, with 8 bases left in between. Germline V gives CDR1 SGHRS, CDR2 YFSETQ. The DNA of the CDR3 is TGCGCCAGCAGCCTACGTAGCTCCTACAATGAGCAGTTCTTC. Amino acid sequence: CASSLRSSYNEQFF.

The chain recombines TRBV6-5 with TRBJ2-5, with D perhaps matching TRBD1 (5 bases). Germline CDR1 is MNHEY and CDR2 is SVGAGI. There are 13 residues in the CDR3. The V gene lost 5 bases and the J gene lost 2 bases, with 9 bases spanning the gap. The chain's CDR3 is CASSHRRQETQYF. In nucleotides, the CDR3 is TGTGCCAGCAGTCACAGGAGACAAGAGACCCAGTACTTC.

The chain has TRBV6-1 and TRBJ2-5; the D gene is possibly TRBD1 (5 bases). CDR1 and CDR2 (germline): MNHNS, SASEGT. With 2 bases removed from V and 2 bases from J, the gap between germline ends came to 12 bases. CDR3 length equals 15 residues. Here the CDR3 reads CASSELWTSQETQYF. The CDR3 nucleotides are TGTGCCAGCAGTGAACTCTGGACATCTCAAGAGACCCAGTACTTC.